These T cell receptor beta chains were read from a single sample in a study of blood T cells in healthy people across ages. TCRdb analysed the 5' RACE reads with MiXCR anew, one entry per CDR3 protein. The sample has 1.5 million to 1.8 million distinct CDR3 sequences, about 42% seen once. The sample was blood. These receptors originate from a young woman in good health. Each CDR3 is given without its conserved first and last residue. A D gene is named only where the DNA matches it firmly.

j_call v_call d_call cdr3_aa
TRBJ2-1 TRBV6-5 TRBD2 ASSSLLAGGPYNEQF
TRBJ2-1 TRBV12-3/TRBV12-4 TRBD2 ASRTRNYNEQF
TRBJ2-3 TRBV12-3/TRBV12-4 . TSSPSRATDTQY
TRBJ2-3 TRBV18 . ASSPRQLLPDTQY
TRBJ2-5 TRBV4-2 . ASSPRTRTRTQY
. TRBV7-9 TRBD1 ASSPGQGGIETQY
TRBJ2-5 TRBV27 . ASTSGSEETQY
TRBJ1-2 TRBV9 . ASSVGTRSSPYGYT
TRBJ2-1 TRBV11-2 . ASSLRAAANHEQF
TRBJ2-7 TRBV29-1 . SVVGTSSYEQY
TRBJ1-4 TRBV9 . ASSVGVSAANEKLF
TRBJ1-1 TRBV30 . ACRRETEAF
TRBJ2-4 TRBV29-1 TRBD2 SVWTSGSPSGAKQN
TRBJ2-3 TRBV11-2 . ASSLVFSTDTRY
TRBJ2-1 TRBV7-8 . ASRLRRGGAPYNEQF
TRBJ2-1 TRBV15 . ATSRDYTKNNEQF
. TRBV3-1 . ASSQYRARDEQY
TRBJ1-5 TRBV29-1 TRBD1 SAKLGDRTQPQH
TRBJ1-1 TRBV5-5 . ASSLRADMNTEAF
TRBJ2-5 TRBV15 . ATSQQLAAGETQY
TRBJ1-5 TRBV20-1 . SARVRFDQPQH
TRBJ2-1 TRBV7-9 . ASSSDTGSSYNEQF
TRBJ2-3 TRBV24-1 . ATSDPDGTDTQY
TRBJ2-7 TRBV20-1 TRBD2 SAPDSGRSGEQY
TRBJ2-2 TRBV28 . ASSLGTRTGELF
TRBJ2-1 TRBV7-6 . ASSLAGQSSYNEQF
TRBJ2-2 TRBV24-1 . ATSDLGISGELF
TRBJ2-3 TRBV9 . ASSVEGFRTDTQY
TRBJ1-1 TRBV12-3/TRBV12-4 . AGSFRSGYMNTEAF
TRBJ2-3 TRBV7-9 . ASSFTVFPTDTQY
TRBJ2-7 TRBV28 . ASSFPRTPYEQY
. TRBV9 . ASSVGERVAEQY
TRBJ2-7 TRBV20-1 TRBD1 SASQGARNEQY
TRBJ2-1 TRBV6-1 . ASTRPSEYEQF
TRBJ2-1 TRBV28 TRBD1 ASSYQGARYNEQF
TRBJ2-7 TRBV20-1 TRBD1 SPKGQVSYEQY
. TRBV24-1 TRBD2 ATSDLTSGNNEQY
TRBJ2-3 TRBV6-2/TRBV6-3 . ASSYARSTQY
TRBJ1-1 TRBV9 . ASSSTGSFTEAF
TRBJ2-3 TRBV10-2 TRBD2 ASSVRTSGGTDTQY
TRBJ1-1 TRBV14 . ASSTRTGMNTEAF
TRBJ1-1 TRBV25-1 . ASSDWGEAF
TRBJ2-7 TRBV7-9 TRBD2 ASSGGLAAYEQY
TRBJ2-4 TRBV4-1 . ASSPPRRETIQY
TRBJ2-5 TRBV10-3 . AISESTYQETQY
TRBJ1-3 TRBV3-1 . ASNVQGSGNTIY
TRBJ2-3 TRBV20-1 . SVREYTQY
TRBJ1-5 TRBV20-1 . SASLDSYSNQPQH
TRBJ2-2 TRBV4-1 . ASSQAGGVRTGELF
. TRBV2 TRBD2 ASSVMWEGYEQY
TRBJ1-2 TRBV7-2 TRBD1 ASSFAGTGVDYGYT
TRBJ1-5 TRBV7-8 . ASSLDGTYSNQPQH